This passage covers 8 T cell receptor beta chains from one sample sequenced in a study of OX40 agonist ivuxolimab in advanced cancers. Data came from immunoSEQ multiplex PCR; TCRdb stores just in-frame clones and leaves some out. Here the sample spans tens of thousands of clones, roughly 90% being singletons. Sequencing used CD4+ or CD8+ T cells sorted from blood, obtained in a trial of the OX40 agonist ivuxolimab. The receptor set was obtained from an adult with an advanced solid tumor such as melanoma, head and neck, liver or kidney cancer.

The chain recombines TRBV30 with TRBJ1-2, with a possible D match to TRBD1 (5 bases). Germline V gives CDR1 GTSNPN, CDR2 SVGIG (reference sequence). V lost 0 bases and J lost 4, with 15 bases in between. CDR3 length equals 15 residues. The CDR3 region has the DNA TGTGCCTGGAGTGTTACCCTCCGACAGAGCTATGGCTACACCTTC. Amino acid sequence: CAWSVTLRQSYGYTF.

The chain joins TRBV7-8 to TRBJ1-5; D remains unclear. Germline CDR1 is SGHVS and CDR2 is FQNEAQ. The CDR3 totals 16 residues. Trimming removed 1 base at V and 1 base at J, with 11 bases between. CDR3 sequence (DNA): TGTGCCAGCAGCTTAGTAGGCAGGATCAGCAATCAGCCCCAGCATTTT. Residues: CASSLVGRISNQPQHF.

About this clone: One end of the junction varies from germline; a read error may be responsible. The rearrangement joins TRBV28 to TRBJ1-4; D possibly corresponds to TRBD1 (5 bases). The CDR3 runs to 13 residues. The germline V gene encodes CDR1 MDHEN and CDR2 SYDVKM. The CDR3 protein is CASSSGGDEELFF. CDR3 in DNA: TGTGCCAGCAGCTCCGGAGGGGATGAAGAACTGTTTTTT.

This clone was seen once. This chain joins TRBV9 and TRBJ2-2, with D unclear. CDR1 and CDR2 (germline): SGDLS, YYNGEE. V gave up 0 bases and J gave up 2 bases, with 11 bases separating them. The CDR3 totals 16 residues. The DNA for the CDR3 is TGTGCCAGCAGCGTAGGAGTTAGCCTAAACACCGGGGAGCTGTTTTTT. This codes for CASSVGVSLNTGELFF.

The table lists this clone with a few counts. The chain employs TRBV5-5 and TRBJ2-1, with 9 bases fitting TRBD1. V shed 6 bases and J 9 bases; nucleotides not matched to a gene: 7. The CDR3 consists of 13 residues. Germline CDR1 SGHKS, CDR2 YYEKEE (reference sequence). This chain's CDR3 is CASMITGGTEQFF. In DNA, the CDR3 is TGTGCCAGCATGATCACAGGGGGCACTGAGCAGTTCTTC.

In the case of this clone: This CDR3 is also generated by other DNA sequences in the sample. The rearrangement links TRBV29-1 to TRBJ2-5; possibly TRBD2 for D (6 bases). Germline CDR1 is SQVTM and CDR2 is ANQGSEA. The CDR3 is 12 residues long. The V gene lost 4 bases and the J gene lost 2 bases, with 8 bases spanning the gap. The CDR3 DNA follows: TGCAGCGTTGGACGGGGGCAAGAGACCCAGTACTTC. This gives the protein CSVGRGQETQYF.

The chain recombines TRBV19 with TRBJ2-5; 13 bases match TRBD2. CDR1 and CDR2 from the germline V gene are LNHDA and SQIVND (reference sequence). Trimming removed 5 bases from V and 0 bases from J; junction bases left unmatched: 12. This CDR3 comprises 19 residues. Here the CDR3 DNA reads TGTGCCAGTAGTCCCCCCCTTGGACTAGCGGGAGCGTACCAAGAGACCCAGTACTTC. Amino acids: CASSPPLGLAGAYQETQYF.

This chain uses TRBV5-1 with TRBJ2-6; D not resolved. Germline values: CDR1 SGHRS, CDR2 YFSETQ. This CDR3 is 15 amino acids long. The germline V and J ends were trimmed by 4 bases and 4 bases, with 12 bases remaining between them. The CDR3 DNA sequence: TGCGCCAGCAGCCCTTTATATCCAGGGGCCAACGTCCTGACTTTC. This sequence encodes CASSPLYPGANVLTF.